This T cell receptor (beta chain) was captured by sequencing in a study of T cell responses to AZD1222 COVID-19 vaccine. General study results and limits: Females made up more of the donors, who were largely white British, and clonal diversity may have come out too low.

Measured with immunoSEQ multiplex PCR; TCRdb has only the in-frame clones, and not every one. The sample lists fewer than 200,000 clones, almost 90% occurring once. Note on this clone: Its specificity is unknown.

From germline, CDR1 is SNHLY and CDR2 FYNNEI. The length of the CDR3 is 14 residues. The V end lost 3 bases, the J end lost 6 bases, and 15 bases lay between the germline ends. The V gene is TRBV2, the J gene TRBJ2-7; D may be TRBD1 or TRBD2 (6 bases each). The sequence was collected from an adult who received the AZD1222 COVID-19 vaccine. Sequencing used peripheral blood, obtained 28 days after the second AZD1222 dose. The CDR3 reads CASSDLVSGAEQYF. The CDR3 bases are TGTGCCAGCAGTGACCTGGTATCGGGGGCCGAGCAGTACTTC. Variable domain in full (rest from reference TRBV2 and TRBJ2-7): EPEVTQTPSHQVTQMGQEVILRCVPISNHLYFYWYRQILGQKVEFLVSFYNNEISEKSEIFDDQFSVERPDGSNFTLKIRSTKLEDSAMYFCASSDLVSGAEQYFGPGTRLTVT.